Listed here are 15 T cell receptor beta chains from one sample, sequenced in a study of spatial heterogeneity in lung cancer. Findings of the study overall: Higher tumor mutation counts went along with higher counts of expanded intratumoral alpha and beta TCRs.

Antigens of these TCRs are unknown. Sample time point: sample taken at primary tumor resection. MiXCR was run by TCRdb on the 5' RACE reads, yielding one entry per CDR3 protein. The table shows about 24,000 distinct CDR3 sequences, with 8.8% occurring only once. Sequencing used lung tumor tissue, obtained at surgery. All receptors come from a male donor with early-stage non-small cell lung cancer.

This clonotype appeared many times. The chain employs TRBV4-1 and TRBJ2-3; the D is unclear. V was pared by 4 bases and J by 0 bases, with 26 bases between. CDR3 length: 20 residues. Per germline, CDR1 MGHRA and CDR2 YSYEKL. In nucleotides, the CDR3 is TGCGCCAGCAGCCCCTATGTGATTTTCAGCAGCCTTTATAGCACAGATACGCAGTATTTT. Translated: CASSPYVIFSSLYSTDTQYF.

This clonotype was found once. The chain combines TRBV7-3 with TRBJ2-2, with 15 bases matching TRBD2. J gave up 5 bases and V 4 bases, and 8 bases lay outside the gene matches. This CDR3 region has 18 residues. In germline, CDR1 is SGHTA, CDR2 FQGTGA. The CDR3 bases are TGTGCCAGCAGCTCAGGACTAGCGGGAGGGCCTGGTACCGGGGAGCTGTTTTTT. This encodes CASSSGLAGGPGTGELFF.

This CDR3 reads CASSLVGDYNEQFF. CDR3 sequence (DNA): TGTGCCAGCAGCTTGGTCGGGGATTACAATGAGCAGTTCTTC. The chain carries TRBV5-5 and TRBJ2-1; D is possibly TRBD2 (5 bases). The CDR3 runs 14 residues. The germline V and J ends were trimmed by 0 bases and 4 bases, with 8 bases remaining between them. The germline CDR1 and CDR2 sequences are SGHKS and YYEKEE (reference sequence).

This clonotype appeared many times. The V call is TRBV12-3 or TRBV12-4, the J call TRBJ2-2; D may be TRBD1 (5 bases). V was shortened by 2 bases and J by 7 bases, with 8 bases between the two germline ends. CDR3 length: 13 residues. The CDR3 DNA reads TGTGCCAGCAGTTTAAAGGGGAACGGGGAGCTGTTTTTT. Residues: CASSLKGNGELFF.

This clonotype was observed a handful of times. The chain recombines TRBV28 with TRBJ1-1; perhaps TRBD1 as D (6 bases). Between the trimmed V and J ends, which lost 5 bases and 0 bases, there was a span of 7 bases. This CDR3 is 13 amino acids long. In germline, CDR1 is MDHEN, CDR2 SYDVKM. CDR3 nucleotides: TGTGCCAGCAGTGGACAGCTGAACACTGAAGCTTTCTTT. Protein sequence: CASSGQLNTEAFF.

This clonotype was observed many times. The chain is built from TRBV5-5 and TRBJ1-5, with D unresolved. Germline assignment: CDR1 SGHKS and CDR2 YYEKEE (reference sequence). The length of the CDR3 is 15 residues. Trimming left V 4 bases short and J 2 bases short, with 13 bases between. Written as DNA, the CDR3 is TGTGCCAGCAGCGGGTGGGGTGAGGGCAATCAGCCCCAGCATTTT. Residues: CASSGWGEGNQPQHF.

This clonotype was counted only a few times. The V gene is TRBV6-1, the J gene TRBJ2-7; D might be TRBD1 (6 bases). The CDR3 has 14 amino acids. Trimming shortened V by 8 bases and J by 1 base, and 15 bases separated the two germline ends. Germline lookup yields CDR1 MNHNS and CDR2 SASEGT. The DNA of the CDR3 is TGTGCCAGCCGGTGGGGGCAGGGTTCCTACGAGCAGTACTTC. It translates to CASRWGQGSYEQYF.

In this sample, this clonotype turned up a few times. In DNA, the CDR3 is TGTGCCACCAGTGATTTGCAAGGAGCCACAGGAGAGACCCAGTACTTC. Amino acids: CATSDLQGATGETQYF. The chain is built from TRBV24-1 and TRBJ2-5, with a weak D call TRBD1 (5 bases). The CDR3 contains 16 residues. Per the germline V gene, CDR1 is KGHDR and CDR2 is SFDVKD. The V gene lost 0 bases and the J gene lost 4 bases, with 14 bases spanning the gap.

The V and J genes are TRBV28 and TRBJ2-4; D ambiguous. Germline CDR1 reads MDHEN; CDR2 reads SYDVKM. Trimming took 6 bases from V and 1 from J, leaving 16 bases between them. CDR3 size: 16 residues. The CDR3 is CASSQVAPPAKNIQYF. The CDR3 DNA sequence: TGTGCCAGCAGCCAGGTAGCACCGCCTGCCAAAAACATTCAGTACTTC.

The table lists this clonotype with many counts. This rearrangement joins TRBV7-9 to TRBJ1-2, with D unclear. Germline V gives CDR1 SEHNR, CDR2 FQNEAQ (reference sequence). The CDR3 consists of 12 residues. V was pared by 4 bases and J by 7 bases, with 10 bases between. DNA for the CDR3: TGTGCCAGCAGCTCAAAACCGGGTGGCTACACCTTC. Its protein is CASSSKPGGYTF.

This clonotype was picked up many times. The chain employs TRBV6-5 and TRBJ1-5; maybe TRBD1 (6 bases). Germline lookup yields CDR1 MNHEY and CDR2 SVGAGI. The ends were cut back, 8 bases at V and 4 bases at J, with 12 bases in the middle. This CDR3 region has 13 residues. The CDR3 nucleotides are TGTGCCAGCCGAACAGGGAGGAATCAGCCCCAGCATTTT. Residues: CASRTGRNQPQHF.

This clonotype was detected once. The CDR3 reads CSVPGQGSNYGYTF. The CDR3 coding sequence is TGCAGCGTTCCCGGACAGGGATCTAACTATGGCTACACCTTC. The rearrangement uses TRBV29-1 and TRBJ1-2, with 8 nucleotides matching TRBD1. V was clipped by 5 bases and J by 0 bases; unmatched bases: 5. Per the germline V gene, CDR1 is SQVTM and CDR2 is ANQGSEA. The CDR3 runs 14 residues.

The V call is TRBV29-1, the J call TRBJ2-1; 10 nucleotides agree with TRBD2. CDR1 and CDR2 (germline): SQVTM, ANQGSEA. The CDR3 length is 16 residues. With 3 bases clipped from V and 6 bases from J, the junction kept 11 bases outside the gene matches. The CDR3 region is CSVDPQIAGGVNEQFF. CDR3 in DNA: TGCAGCGTTGATCCTCAAATAGCGGGAGGCGTCAATGAGCAGTTCTTC.

The genes are TRBV10-3 and TRBJ2-1, with D maybe TRBD1 (6 bases). Germline V lookup: CDR1 ENHRY, CDR2 SYGVKD. Trimming stripped 0 bases from V and 6 bases from J, with 9 bases between. The CDR3 has 14 residues. The CDR3 coding sequence is TGTGCCATCAGTGAGTCGGCAGGGGTCAATGAGCAGTTCTTC. Its translation is CAISESAGVNEQFF.

The gene calls are TRBV3-1 and TRBJ2-6; D might be TRBD2 (5 bases). Germline V gene sequence: CDR1 LGHDT, CDR2 YNNKEL (reference sequence). The CDR3 consists of 15 residues. The germline V and J ends were trimmed by 2 bases and 10 bases, with 15 bases remaining between them. CDR3 protein: CASSQTGSRGNVLTF. The DNA of the CDR3 is TGTGCCAGCAGCCAAACGGGGAGCCGAGGAAACGTCCTGACTTTC.